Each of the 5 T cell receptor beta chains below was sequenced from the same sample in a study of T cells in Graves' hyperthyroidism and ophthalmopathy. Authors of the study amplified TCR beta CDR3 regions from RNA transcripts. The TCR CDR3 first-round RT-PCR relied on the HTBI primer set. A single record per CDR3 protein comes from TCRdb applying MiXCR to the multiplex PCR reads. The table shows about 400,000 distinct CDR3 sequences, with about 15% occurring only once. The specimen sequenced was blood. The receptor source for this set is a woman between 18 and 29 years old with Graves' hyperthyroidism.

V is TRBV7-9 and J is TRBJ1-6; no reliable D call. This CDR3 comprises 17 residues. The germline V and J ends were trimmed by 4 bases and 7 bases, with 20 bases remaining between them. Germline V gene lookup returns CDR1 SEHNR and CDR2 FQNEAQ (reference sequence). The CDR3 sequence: CASSSKPREEGNSPLHF. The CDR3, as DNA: TGTGCCAGCAGCTCCAAACCCCGGGAAGAGGGAAATTCACCCCTCCACTTT.

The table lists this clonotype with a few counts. CDR3 nucleotides: TGTGCCAGCAGCGTAGCATTGGGTAACTATGGCTACACCTTC. This sequence encodes CASSVALGNYGYTF. V and J are TRBV9 and TRBJ1-2; D is unclear. Trimming shortened V by 0 bases and J by 1 base, and 7 bases separated the two germline ends. This CDR3 spans 14 amino acids. Germline V gene sequence: CDR1 SGDLS, CDR2 YYNGEE.

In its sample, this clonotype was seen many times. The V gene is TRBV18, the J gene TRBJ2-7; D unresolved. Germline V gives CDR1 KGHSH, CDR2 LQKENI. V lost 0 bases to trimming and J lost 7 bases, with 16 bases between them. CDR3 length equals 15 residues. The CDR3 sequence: CASSPPAHPTEEQYF. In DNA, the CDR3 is TGTGCCAGCTCACCACCGGCACACCCGACGGAGGAGCAGTACTTC.

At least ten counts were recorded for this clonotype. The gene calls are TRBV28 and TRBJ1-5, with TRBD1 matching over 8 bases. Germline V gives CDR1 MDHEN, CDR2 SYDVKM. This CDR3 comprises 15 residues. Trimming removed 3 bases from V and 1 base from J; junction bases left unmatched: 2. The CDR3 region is CASSFSGGSNQPQHF. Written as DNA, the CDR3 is TGTGCCAGCAGTTTTTCAGGGGGCAGCAATCAGCCCCAGCATTTT.

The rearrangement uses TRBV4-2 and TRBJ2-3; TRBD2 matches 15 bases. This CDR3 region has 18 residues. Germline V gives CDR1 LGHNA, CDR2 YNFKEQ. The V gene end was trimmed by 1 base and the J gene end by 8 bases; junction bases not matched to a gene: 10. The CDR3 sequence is CASSQAGTSGGWAGTQYF. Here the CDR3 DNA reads TGTGCCAGCAGCCAAGCGGGGACTAGCGGGGGGTGGGCAGGTACGCAGTATTTT.